This T cell receptor (beta chain) was documented in a study of CD8 T cells in ankylosing spondylitis. This clonotype has a handful of counts. Trimming stripped 6 bases from V and 6 bases from J, with 18 bases between. The CDR3 is 13 amino acids. CDR1 DFQATT and CDR2 SNEGSKA come from the germline V gene (reference sequence). TCRdb recomputed calls from the 5' RACE reads with MiXCR, one row per CDR3 protein. This table has roughly 30,000 distinct CDR3 sequences, more than 30% appearing once. This TCR derives from a male donor with ankylosing spondylitis. V and J are TRBV20-1 and TRBJ2-7, with D possibly matching TRBD1 (6 bases). Sequencing input: synovial fluid, either unsorted or a sorted T cell fraction (not recorded which). CDR3 residues: CSAPGQGKSEQYF. In DNA form, the CDR3 reads TGCAGTGCCCCGGGACAAGGGAAAAGCGAGCAGTACTTC.